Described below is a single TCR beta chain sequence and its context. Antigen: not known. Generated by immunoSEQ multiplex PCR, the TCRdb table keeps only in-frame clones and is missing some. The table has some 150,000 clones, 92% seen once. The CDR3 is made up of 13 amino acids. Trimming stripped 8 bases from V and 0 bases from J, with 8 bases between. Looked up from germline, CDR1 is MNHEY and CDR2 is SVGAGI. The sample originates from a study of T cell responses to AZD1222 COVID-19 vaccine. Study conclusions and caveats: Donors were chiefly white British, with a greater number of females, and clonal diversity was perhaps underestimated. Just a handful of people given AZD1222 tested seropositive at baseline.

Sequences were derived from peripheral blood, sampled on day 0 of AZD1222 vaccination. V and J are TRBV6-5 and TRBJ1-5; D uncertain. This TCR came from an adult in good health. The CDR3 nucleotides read TGTGCCAGCGGAACAGATAGCAATCAGCCCCAGCATTTT. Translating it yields CASGTDSNQPQHF.